The clone carrying this T cell receptor (beta chain) showed up many times. Its specificity is not known. The data derive from a study of HIV-infected patients and healthy controls. Findings and limits, study-wide: With just sixteen HIV-infected individuals processed, the findings' generality was considered strongly limited. Mean usage of eight alpha and eight beta V genes differed significantly in HIV-infected patients versus controls.

V shed 4 bases and J shed 0 bases, with 16 bases lying between them. CDR1 and CDR2 from the germline V gene are SGHRS and YFSETQ. CDR3 length equals 16 residues. Follow-up blood was drawn about 14 weeks, roughly three months, after antiretroviral therapy began. All unsorted peripheral T cells were captured because whole blood was used without fractionation. The RNA source was a 2.5 ml peripheral blood draw. Reverse transcription used around 480 ng RNA and constant-region primers for alpha and beta. Using multiplexing indices, alpha and beta chain libraries were generated apart by chain-specific third strand synthesis. TCRdb reprocessed the 5' RACE reads with MiXCR, giving one entry per CDR3 protein. The sample comprises more than 15,000 distinct CDR3 sequences, under 9% of which are singletons, and approximately 22% rests with the top ten.

Sequences were derived from blood, sampled during antiretroviral therapy. The sequence derives from an adult with HIV infection. The V and J genes are TRBV5-1 and TRBJ1-1, with D hard to call. The CDR3 loop is CASSPTDVFLNTEAFF. CDR3 DNA sequence: TGCGCCAGCAGCCCTACGGATGTTTTCCTGAACACTGAAGCTTTCTTT.